The next 26 T cell receptor beta chains were all read from a single sample in a study of OX40 agonist ivuxolimab in advanced cancers. The repertoire was sequenced with immunoSEQ multiplex PCR; TCRdb's copy has only in-frame clones and lacks some. The data hold 45,000 to 55,000 clones, with 80% to 90% observed a single time. This specimen consisted of CD4+ or CD8+ T cells sorted from blood, obtained in a trial of the OX40 agonist ivuxolimab. The receptors come from an adult with an advanced solid tumor such as melanoma, head and neck, liver or kidney cancer.

The J gene is TRBJ2-3, the V gene TRBV19; D is undetermined. The length of the CDR3 is 14 residues. Deletions cut 6 bases from V and 1 base from J, with 11 bases between. The germline V gene has CDR1 LNHDA and CDR2 SQIVND (reference sequence). CDR3 sequence: CASSRLEGTDTQYF. In DNA form, the CDR3 reads TGTGCCAGTAGCCGACTTGAGGGCACAGATACGCAGTATTTT.

The gene calls are TRBV21-1 and TRBJ2-5; TRBD2 was called by the table and not checked on the DNA. TRBV21-1 is deemed a pseudogene. The CDR3 totals 15 residues. In nucleotides, the CDR3 is TGTGCCAGCAAGTCGACTAGCGAGAAAGAAGAGACCCAGTACTTC. It translates to CASKSTSEKEETQYF.

The genes are TRBV11-3 and TRBJ1-2, with D uncertain. V was shortened by 1 base and J by 4 bases, with 13 bases between the two germline ends. The CDR3 spans 15 residues. Germline V CDR1 and CDR2: SGHNT, YENEEA. The CDR3 protein is CASSLGGTPGYGYTF. CDR3 nucleotide sequence: TGTGCCAGCAGCTTAGGCGGAACTCCGGGCTATGGCTACACCTTC.

This chain uses TRBV5-1 with TRBJ2-5; no firm D call. The CDR3 extends over 13 amino acids. CDR1 is SGHRS and CDR2 is YFSETQ in the germline V gene. The V gene lost 0 bases and the J gene lost 4 bases, with 7 bases spanning the gap. The CDR3 region is CASSLEERETQYF. The CDR3 DNA reads TGCGCCAGCAGCTTGGAGGAGAGAGAGACCCAGTACTTC.

Turning to this clone: The sample holds other DNA sequences that translate to the same CDR3. J is TRBJ1-3 and V is TRBV2; D is uncertain. The CDR3 runs 15 residues. V was clipped by 1 base and J by 0 bases, with 7 bases between them. CDR1 is SNHLY, CDR2 FYNNEI, per germline. The CDR3, as DNA: TGTGCCAGCAGTGAAGTAGGCCGCTCTGGAAACACCATATATTTT. As protein: CASSEVGRSGNTIYF.

V is TRBV28 and J is TRBJ1-2; D remains ambiguous. Germline V gene sequence: CDR1 MDHEN, CDR2 SYDVKM. The V end lost 2 bases, the J end lost 8 bases, and 9 bases lay between the germline ends. The CDR3 covers 12 residues. The CDR3 region is CASSLTMIGYTF. In DNA form, the CDR3 reads TGTGCCAGCAGTTTAACTATGATCGGCTACACCTTC.

The genes are TRBV7-9 and TRBJ1-4; 8 bases fit TRBD1. CDR1 and CDR2 (germline): SEHNR, FQNEAQ (reference sequence). J lost 7 bases, V lost 1 base, and 14 bases had no gene match. CDR3 length equals 18 residues. In DNA form, the CDR3 reads TGTGCCAGCAGCTTAGGGGACAGGTCGGCCAACTATGGTGAAAAACTGTTTTTT. Amino acids: CASSLGDRSANYGEKLFF.

The CDR3 sequence: CASSFGLRVNQETQYF. Here the CDR3 DNA reads TGCGCCAGCAGCTTTGGGCTAAGGGTTAACCAAGAGACCCAGTACTTC. The chain employs TRBV5-1 and TRBJ2-5; the D is unclear. Between the trimmed V and J ends, which lost 2 bases and 0 bases, there was a span of 14 bases. This CDR3 comprises 16 residues. Germline V gene sequence: CDR1 SGHRS, CDR2 YFSETQ.

This chain links TRBV2 with TRBJ2-5; a weak D match, TRBD2 (6 bases). This CDR3 has 13 amino acids. CDR1 is SNHLY, CDR2 FYNNEI, per germline. Trimming pared 6 bases from V and 3 bases from J, leaving 11 bases between. The CDR3 reads CASSLGLEETQYF. In DNA form, the CDR3 reads TGTGCCAGCAGCCTGGGACTGGAAGAGACCCAGTACTTC.

The J gene is TRBJ2-3, the V gene TRBV10-3; 9 bases match TRBD2. The CDR3 is made up of 16 amino acids. Germline V gene sequence: CDR1 ENHRY, CDR2 SYGVKD. The ends lost 7 bases at V and 5 bases at J; junction bases unmatched: 13. Here the CDR3 DNA reads TGTGCCATCAAGACTGAGCGGGGACTAGCAGGAGATACGCAGTATTTT. Translated: CAIKTERGLAGDTQYF.

The chain employs TRBV7-3 and TRBJ1-1; a weak D match, TRBD1 (6 bases). Germline CDR1 and CDR2: SGHTA and FQGTGA. V lost 5 bases and J 0 bases, leaving 13 bases between the germline ends. The CDR3 contains 15 residues. CDR3 in DNA: TGTGCCAGCAGCCCTTCGACAGGAATGAACACTGAAGCTTTCTTT. Translating gives CASSPSTGMNTEAFF.

The V and J genes are TRBV18 and TRBJ1-3, with D uncertain. The V and J ends lost 2 bases and 0 bases respectively, with 5 bases between them. The CDR3 sequence is 14 residues long. Per germline, CDR1 KGHSH and CDR2 LQKENI. The CDR3 loop is CASSPGLSGNTIYF. CDR3 in DNA: TGTGCCAGCTCACCAGGGCTCTCTGGAAACACCATATATTTT.

The rearrangement links TRBV7-9 to TRBJ1-3; D unresolved. CDR1 is SEHNR and CDR2 is FQNEAQ in the germline V gene (reference sequence). CDR3 length: 16 residues. The V end was cut by 0 bases, the J end by 0 bases, with 9 bases between. Here the CDR3 reads CASSLAGGYSGNTIYF. CDR3 in DNA: TGTGCCAGCAGCTTAGCTGGTGGGTACTCTGGAAACACCATATATTTT.

This clone was seen a handful of times. The rearrangement joins TRBV29-1 to TRBJ2-5, with 11 positions matching TRBD2. Germline V lookup: CDR1 SQVTM, CDR2 ANQGSEA. This CDR3 comprises 15 residues. After removal of 2 bases from V and 5 bases from J, the junction contained 7 bases not matched to a gene. Here the CDR3 reads CSVEILAGGRETQYF. In DNA, the CDR3 is TGCAGCGTTGAAATCCTAGCGGGAGGCCGTGAGACCCAGTACTTC.

A single count supports this clone. The V call is TRBV5-6, the J call TRBJ2-3, with TRBD1 as a possible D gene (6 bases). The germline V gene encodes CDR1 SGHDT and CDR2 YYEEEE. V shed 4 bases and J shed 1 base, with 16 bases lying between them. CDR3 length: 16 residues. CDR3 residues: CASSLIRGVGTDTQYF. In DNA, the CDR3 is TGTGCCAGCAGCCTCATCAGGGGTGTGGGCACAGATACGCAGTATTTT.

V gene TRBV18 combines with J gene TRBJ2-7; TRBD2 might be the D (6 bases). This CDR3 spans 15 amino acids. Germline loops: CDR1 KGHSH, CDR2 LQKENI. Trimming removed 2 bases from V and 2 bases from J, with 13 bases in between. CDR3 coding DNA: TGTGCCAGCTCACCAAGGAGGGCGGGGACCTACGAGCAGTACTTC. It translates to CASSPRRAGTYEQYF.

The table lists this clone with a count of one. V usage is TRBV6-1 and J usage is TRBJ2-2; 9 positions match TRBD2. CDR1 and CDR2 from the germline V gene are MNHNS and SASEGT. CDR3 length: 16 amino acids. V shed 1 base and J 5 bases; nucleotides not matched to a gene: 5. CDR3 sequence reads: CASSEERRGGTGELFF. CDR3 DNA: TGTGCCAGCAGTGAAGAAAGGCGGGGGGGGACCGGGGAGCTGTTTTTT.

This clone was observed a few times. This chain joins TRBV5-1 and TRBJ2-5, with 9 positions matching TRBD2. Germline V lookup: CDR1 SGHRS, CDR2 YFSETQ. The CDR3 length is 17 residues. Trimming removed 0 bases from V and 2 bases from J; junction bases left unmatched: 8. The CDR3 spells CASSLAPSGIRQETQYF. CDR3 in DNA: TGCGCCAGCAGCTTGGCCCCTAGCGGGATCCGACAAGAGACCCAGTACTTC.

This sequence joins TRBV2 and TRBJ1-2; 9 positions match TRBD1. Trimming at V came to 5 bases and at J to 4 bases, leaving 5 bases not matched to a gene. This CDR3 is 14 amino acids long. The germline V gene has CDR1 SNHLY and CDR2 FYNNEI. In DNA form, the CDR3 reads TGTGCCAGCAGTCCGGGACAGGGTGCCTATGGCTACACCTTC. It is translated as CASSPGQGAYGYTF.

In DNA, the CDR3 is TGTGCCAGCAGCCGGGACATCTACGAGCAGTACTTC. Translated: CASSRDIYEQYF. J is TRBJ2-7 and V is TRBV5-4; TRBD1 is a possible D gene (6 bases). CDR3 length: 12 amino acids. Germline-derived CDR1 and CDR2 are SGHNT and YYREEE (reference sequence). Trimming removed 4 bases at V and 3 bases at J, with 8 bases between.

The chain links TRBV6-1 to TRBJ2-3; TRBD2 matches at 9 bases. The CDR3 extends over 15 amino acids. The J segment lost 4 bases and the V segment lost 7 bases, leaving 9 bases of the junction unmatched. From germline, CDR1 is MNHNS and CDR2 SASEGT. CDR3 sequence: CASIYSGSVADTQYF. The CDR3 bases are TGTGCCAGCATCTATAGCGGGAGTGTTGCAGATACGCAGTATTTT.

This clone was picked up one time. The rearrangement joins TRBV10-3 to TRBJ2-3; D tentatively fits TRBD1 or TRBD2 (5 bases each). Germline assignment: CDR1 ENHRY and CDR2 SYGVKD. Trimming shortened V by 1 base and J by 6 bases, and 14 bases separated the two germline ends. The CDR3 length is 15 residues. The CDR3 nucleotides are TGTGCCATCAGTGAGTTTGGGGGAGTAGGGGATACGCAGTATTTT. Protein: CAISEFGGVGDTQYF.

This clone was seen only a few times. This chain links TRBV6-1 with TRBJ2-3; D remains unclear. The germline gives CDR1 MNHNS, CDR2 SASEGT. V lost 3 bases and J lost 8, with 12 bases in between. The CDR3 spans 13 residues. CDR3 nucleotides: TGTGCCAGCAGTGACTCCTGGACGGGTACGCAGTATTTT. Protein: CASSDSWTGTQYF.

This clone came up a few times. J is TRBJ1-1 and V is TRBV30, with D unresolved. The V and J ends lost 0 bases and 6 bases respectively, with 8 bases between them. Germline CDR1 is GTSNPN and CDR2 is SVGIG (reference sequence). CDR3 length: 12 residues. The CDR3 loop reads CAWSVDGAEAFF. In DNA, the CDR3 is TGTGCCTGGAGTGTTGACGGGGCTGAAGCTTTCTTT.

V is TRBV18 and J is TRBJ2-5, with 9 positions matching TRBD1. The CDR3 sequence is 18 residues long. J lost 5 bases, V lost 2 bases, and 15 bases had no gene match. Germline values: CDR1 KGHSH, CDR2 LQKENI. The CDR3 nucleotides read TGTGCCAGCTCACCAGCTCACAACAGGGGGCGGCGGGTGGAGACCCAGTACTTC. Translation gives CASSPAHNRGRRVETQYF.

V is TRBV27 and J is TRBJ2-3; 9 bases map to TRBD2. The CDR3 totals 17 residues. The junction had 11 bases not matched to a gene; V was cut back by 5 bases and J by 2 bases. Germline V gives CDR1 MNHEY, CDR2 SMNVEV (reference sequence). The CDR3 loop is CASSILEASGDTDTQYF. Here the CDR3 DNA reads TGTGCCAGCAGTATCCTGGAAGCTAGCGGGGACACAGATACGCAGTATTTT.